Presented here are 30 T cell receptor beta chains from one specimen sequenced in a study of blood T cell repertoires in COVID-19 (TCRdb year 2020). Library preparation used the immunoSEQ multiplex PCR assay. This immuneACCESS table, as held by TCRdb, lists in-frame sequences with V and J called but not all clones. Of the missing ones, under half trace to an unresolved V gene in checked studies; the others have no known cause. Recorded for this sample are just over 650,000 clones; about 87% of them occurred a single time. Of the sample, about 0.24% falls within the top ten clones. The sequencing input was peripheral blood. Receptors originate from a woman aged 18 to 35 with acute or convalescent COVID-19.

The gene calls are TRBV24-1 and TRBJ2-1, with 9 bases identical to TRBD2. Looked up from germline, CDR1 is KGHDR and CDR2 is SFDVKD. The V gene end was trimmed by 2 bases and the J gene end by 0 bases; junction bases not matched to a gene: 7. This CDR3 has 18 residues. The CDR3 sequence is CATSDSSGARSSYNEQFF. The CDR3 nucleotides read TGTGCCACCAGTGATTCTAGCGGGGCCCGGAGCTCCTACAATGAGCAGTTCTTC.

The chain couples TRBV3-1 (or the pseudogene TRBV3-2) to TRBJ1-6; D is possibly TRBD1 (5 bases). Trimming cost V 1 base and J 7 bases, with 14 bases left between them. This CDR3 region has 16 residues. Germline V gene lookup returns CDR1 LGHDT and CDR2 YNNKEL (reference sequence). CDR3 in amino acids: CASSQALGVLNSPLHF. CDR3 DNA sequence: TGTGCCAGCAGCCAAGCTTTAGGGGTTCTAAATTCACCCCTCCACTTT.

This chain joins TRBV7-9 and TRBJ1-2; D possibly corresponds to TRBD1 (6 bases). This CDR3 has 15 residues. Germline CDR1 reads SEHNR; CDR2 reads FQNEAQ (reference sequence). V shed 1 base and J shed 1 base, with 10 bases lying between them. CDR3 coding DNA: TGTGCCAGCAGCTTAGGAGGGGGAGATAACTATGGCTACACCTTC. This translates into CASSLGGGDNYGYTF.

V usage is TRBV5-1 and J usage is TRBJ2-1, with 8 bases lining up with TRBD2. This CDR3 contains 19 residues. CDR1 and CDR2 (germline): SGHRS, YFSETQ. The junction had 14 bases not matched to a gene; V was cut back by 3 bases and J by 0 bases. CDR3 sequence reads: CASSSPGLGAYLSYNEQFF. CDR3 nucleotide sequence: TGCGCCAGCAGCTCTCCGGGACTAGGTGCGTATCTCTCCTACAATGAGCAGTTCTTC.

V gene TRBV24-1 combines with J gene TRBJ2-3, with D unclear. Looked up from germline, CDR1 is KGHDR and CDR2 is SFDVKD. The length of the CDR3 is 13 residues. With 4 bases removed from V and 8 bases from J, the gap between germline ends came to 12 bases. CDR3 in amino acids: CATSDPTRVTQYF. The CDR3 coding sequence is TGTGCCACCAGTGACCCGACCCGGGTTACGCAGTATTTT.

This chain uses TRBV9 with TRBJ2-1, with TRBD2 matching over 9 bases. The CDR3 is 15 amino acids. J gave up 5 bases and V 4 bases, and 7 bases lay outside the gene matches. Germline CDR1 and CDR2: SGDLS and YYNGEE. The CDR3 nucleotides are TGTGCCAGCAGCTCCCAGCGGGGGGCCCACAATGAGCAGTTCTTC. Encoded protein: CASSSQRGAHNEQFF.

The chain uses TRBV10-3 and TRBJ1-1; D is possibly TRBD1 (5 bases). The CDR3 has 14 residues. Germline loops: CDR1 ENHRY, CDR2 SYGVKD. Trimming removed 11 bases from V and 4 bases from J, with 20 bases in between. In nucleotides, the CDR3 is TGTGCCTCCTCGGGGGTGGGGGAGCGCACTGAAGCTTTCTTT. Its protein product is CASSGVGERTEAFF.

The CDR3 region has the DNA TGCGCCAGCAGCCCACTAACAGGGTCGGTGGCTGAAGCTTTCTTT. Its translation: CASSPLTGSVAEAFF. The chain carries TRBV5-1 and TRBJ1-1; possible D gene TRBD1, 6 bases. This CDR3 is 15 amino acids long. Looked up from germline, CDR1 is SGHRS and CDR2 is YFSETQ. The V end lost 4 bases, the J end lost 6 bases, and 19 bases lay between the germline ends.

V usage is TRBV28 and J usage is TRBJ2-1, with 8 bases matching TRBD1. Germline V gives CDR1 MDHEN, CDR2 SYDVKM. CDR3 length: 15 amino acids. J was trimmed by 4 bases and V by 7 bases; bases with no gene match: 9. The CDR3 DNA sequence: TGTGCCAGCACCCTAGACAGGGGTACTTACAATGAGCAGTTCTTC. Its protein is CASTLDRGTYNEQFF.

DNA for the CDR3: TGCGCCAGCTCACGACGGGACATTAATCCCGAATATAATTCACCCCTCCACTTT. Translating gives CASSRRDINPEYNSPLHF. This chain joins TRBV5-1 and TRBJ1-6, with D possibly matching TRBD1 (6 bases). V was clipped by 7 bases and J by 4 bases, with 24 bases between them. CDR1 is SGHRS and CDR2 is YFSETQ in the germline V gene. This CDR3 region has 18 residues.

The rearrangement uses TRBV15 and TRBJ1-5; 8 nucleotides agree with TRBD1. The CDR3 runs to 16 residues. V lost 3 bases, J lost 4 bases, and 8 bases stayed unmatched. CDR1 LNHNV and CDR2 YYDKDF come from the germline V gene (reference sequence). The CDR3 loop reads CATSRGQTGENQPQHF. In DNA form, the CDR3 reads TGTGCCACCAGCAGGGGGCAGACAGGGGAAAATCAGCCCCAGCATTTT.

The chain combines TRBV19 with TRBJ2-1; maybe TRBD1 (5 bases). Trimming pared 5 bases from V and 6 bases from J, leaving 17 bases between. The germline V gene encodes CDR1 LNHDA and CDR2 SQIVND (reference sequence). The CDR3 consists of 15 residues. The CDR3 reads CASSAGLAYRNEQFF. As DNA, the CDR3 is TGTGCCAGTAGTGCAGGGCTGGCATATCGCAATGAGCAGTTCTTC.

This chain uses TRBV5-1 with TRBJ2-5; D unclear. Per germline, CDR1 SGHRS and CDR2 YFSETQ. CDR3 length equals 12 residues. V lost 1 base to trimming and J lost 5 bases, with 6 bases between them. The chain's CDR3 is CASSLLGETQYF. The DNA of the CDR3 is TGCGCCAGCAGCTTGTTGGGCGAGACCCAGTACTTC.

A word on this clone: In the same sample, other DNA sequences code for this CDR3. This CDR3 is CASSVGRSGNTIYF. The CDR3 DNA reads as TGTGCCAGCAGCGTAGGCAGATCTGGAAACACCATATATTTT. The genes are TRBV9 and TRBJ1-3; no reliable D call. The germline gives CDR1 SGDLS, CDR2 YYNGEE. The CDR3 is made up of 14 amino acids. Trimming removed 0 bases from V and 1 base from J, with 5 bases in between.

The CDR3 DNA reads TGCGCCAGCAGTTTAGGGGGAGCCTCATCCTACGAGCAGTACTTC. Its translation: CASSLGGASSYEQYF. V gene TRBV5-1 combines with J gene TRBJ2-7, with D perhaps matching TRBD1 (6 bases). The CDR3 totals 15 residues. The V and J ends lost 5 bases and 1 base respectively, with 16 bases between them. The germline V gene encodes CDR1 SGHRS and CDR2 YFSETQ.

This chain connects TRBV29-1 to TRBJ2-7; D might be TRBD1 (5 bases). With 6 bases removed from V and 5 bases from J, the gap between germline ends came to 17 bases. The CDR3 is 13 amino acids. The germline CDR1 and CDR2 sequences are SQVTM and ANQGSEA. The CDR3 spells CSVSTVNHHEQYF. CDR3 coding DNA: TGCAGCGTCTCGACAGTGAACCACCACGAGCAGTACTTC.

This chain links TRBV9 with TRBJ1-2; TRBD1 might be the D (6 bases). Germline CDR1 is SGDLS and CDR2 is YYNGEE. V was cut by 6 bases and J by 2 bases, with 17 bases left in between. The CDR3 sequence is 15 residues long. CDR3 in amino acids: CASTYTGLGNYGYTF. Written as DNA, the CDR3 is TGTGCCAGCACCTACACAGGGTTAGGGAACTATGGCTACACCTTC.

The chain combines TRBV5-6 with TRBJ2-7, with TRBD2 matching 8 bases. Germline CDR1 is SGHDT and CDR2 is YYEEEE. V lost 4 bases, J lost 13 bases, and 7 bases stayed unmatched. The CDR3 is made up of 11 amino acids. CDR3 protein: CASSAREGLYF. DNA of the CDR3: TGTGCCAGCAGCGCCCGGGAGGGCCTCTACTTC. Together with reference TRBV5-6 and TRBJ2-7, the CDR3 gives the full variable domain: DAGVTQSPTHLIKTRGQQVTLRCSPKSGHDTVSWYQQALGQGPQFIFQYYEEEERQRGNFPDRFSGHQFPNYSSELNVNALLLGDSALYLCASSAREGLYFGPGTRLTVT.

CDR3 in DNA: TGTGCCAGCAGCCCCAAAAGAAACGTGGCAGCGGGAAACACCATATATTTT. Its translation: CASSPKRNVAAGNTIYF. The chain links TRBV4-2 to TRBJ1-3; D unclear. V lost 4 bases to trimming and J lost 4 bases, with 20 bases between them. The CDR3 is 17 amino acids. CDR1 LGHNA and CDR2 YNFKEQ come from the germline V gene.

V is TRBV19 and J is TRBJ2-1; weak D call: TRBD1 (6 bases). Trimming pared 8 bases from V and 0 bases from J, leaving 14 bases between. The CDR3 consists of 15 residues. Looked up from germline, CDR1 is LNHDA and CDR2 is SQIVND (reference sequence). Here the CDR3 DNA reads TGTGCCAGTGGACAGAACCCCTCCTCCTACAATGAGCAGTTCTTC. As protein: CASGQNPSSYNEQFF.

The chain combines TRBV9 with TRBJ2-2; a weak D match, TRBD2 (5 bases). Germline lookup yields CDR1 SGDLS and CDR2 YYNGEE. The V gene lost 2 bases and the J gene lost 2 bases, with 10 bases spanning the gap. The CDR3 totals 15 residues. DNA of the CDR3: TGTGCCAGCAGCGTTCAGCGGATTAACACCGGGGAGCTGTTTTTT. It yields the protein CASSVQRINTGELFF.

The chain combines TRBV27 with TRBJ1-2, with a tentative D call TRBD1 (6 bases). This CDR3 comprises 15 residues. The germline CDR1 and CDR2 sequences are MNHEY and SMNVEV (reference sequence). Trimming left V 2 bases short and J 6 bases short, with 16 bases between. The CDR3 nucleotides read TGTGCCAGCAGTTTAAAGGGGGAGGGGTGGAATGGCTACACCTTC. Its protein product is CASSLKGEGWNGYTF.

The chain has TRBV10-3 and TRBJ2-3, with D perhaps TRBD1 (5 bases). Trimming took 6 bases from V and 0 from J, leaving 16 bases between them. The CDR3 covers 16 residues. The V gene's germline CDR1 is ENHRY and CDR2 SYGVKD. This chain's CDR3 is CAISYYRQFSTDTQYF. The CDR3 DNA reads TGTGCCATCAGCTACTACCGACAGTTTAGCACAGATACGCAGTATTTT.

The chain links TRBV6-5 to TRBJ1-2; D ambiguous. The CDR3 is made up of 13 amino acids. Deletions cut 0 bases from V and 5 bases from J, with 7 bases between. Germline CDR1 is MNHEY and CDR2 is SVGAGI. CDR3 in amino acids: CASSYSNGYGYTF. CDR3 nucleotides: TGTGCCAGCAGTTACTCGAACGGGTATGGCTACACCTTC.

This rearrangement joins TRBV9 to TRBJ1-4, with D unresolved. The germline CDR1 and CDR2 sequences are SGDLS and YYNGEE. V shed 4 bases and J shed 7 bases, with 17 bases lying between them. The CDR3 spans 15 residues. The CDR3 region is CASSPRTSGGEKLFF. CDR3 coding DNA: TGTGCCAGCAGCCCGCGGACGTCGGGAGGTGAAAAACTGTTTTTT.

The V and J genes are TRBV6-5 and TRBJ1-5; D is ambiguous. V was pared by 0 bases and J by 6 bases, with 9 bases between. This CDR3 spans 14 amino acids. CDR1 is MNHEY and CDR2 is SVGAGI in the germline V gene. The CDR3 region has the DNA TGTGCCAGCAGTTACTCGCGGGGAATTCAGCCCCAGCATTTT. Its translation: CASSYSRGIQPQHF.

This rearrangement joins TRBV7-9 to TRBJ2-1; D may be TRBD1 (6 bases). Germline CDR1 and CDR2: SEHNR and FQNEAQ (reference sequence). Trimming left V 5 bases short and J 4 bases short, with 18 bases between. The CDR3 spans 16 residues. The CDR3 DNA is TGTGCCAGCAGCCCTAGGACAGCCTCCCAGTACAATGAGCAGTTCTTC. Translating gives CASSPRTASQYNEQFF.

This chain joins TRBV9 and TRBJ1-2, with unresolved D. V was clipped by 3 bases and J by 4 bases, with 7 bases between them. Germline-derived CDR1 and CDR2 are SGDLS and YYNGEE. The CDR3 covers 12 residues. CDR3 amino acids: CASSGDTYGYTF. The CDR3, as DNA: TGTGCCAGCAGCGGAGACACCTATGGCTACACCTTC.

This clone occurred once. This chain links TRBV4-2 with TRBJ2-7; perhaps TRBD2 as D (5 bases). The CDR3 sequence is 13 residues long. Germline loops: CDR1 LGHNA, CDR2 YNFKEQ. V lost 0 bases, J lost 3 bases, and 6 bases lay in between. The CDR3 is CASSQDAGYEQYF. The CDR3 region has the DNA TGTGCCAGCAGCCAAGACGCGGGCTACGAGCAGTACTTC.

The chain recombines TRBV13 with TRBJ2-7; 7 nucleotides align to TRBD1. Germline values: CDR1 PRHDT, CDR2 FYEKMQ (reference sequence). The CDR3 covers 12 residues. V shed 4 bases and J 6 bases; nucleotides not matched to a gene: 3. The CDR3 is CASSSQGFEQYF. The CDR3 DNA is TGTGCCAGCAGCTCACAGGGGTTCGAGCAGTACTTC. The full variable domain, rest sourced from reference TRBV13 and TRBJ2-7, is AAGVIQSPRHLIKEKRETATLKCYPIPRHDTVYWYQQGPGQDPQFLISFYEKMQSDKGSIPDRFSAQQFSDYHSELNMSSLELGDSALYFCASSSQGFEQYFGPGTRLTVT.